What follows is one TCR beta chain and its context. The antigen remains unidentified. The data were obtained in a study of PD-L1 blockade in urothelial cancer. The wider study: Analysis of the blood was performed 3 weeks (second dose) and 6 weeks after treatment start. Whole-study findings and limits: At the 3-week point, tumor-associated blood clones expanded more in durable-benefit patients.

The sample's time point: pretreatment peripheral blood. Locally advanced or metastatic urothelial carcinoma affected all patients. Between 1 and 8 samples per patient were obtained, pretreatment and on-treatment. Sequencing was performed with immunoSEQ multiplex PCR; in TCRdb, only in-frame clones are kept and a portion is missing. The sample has 48,000 or so clones, 70% to 90% seen once. The CDR3 extends over 18 amino acids. The receptor was derived from a woman aged 60 to 75 with urothelial cancer. V usage is TRBV21-1 and J usage is TRBJ1-1; the D call in the table, TRBD1, was not verified against the DNA. TRBV21-1 is a pseudogene locus. Sequencing was performed on PBMCs, taken around atezolizumab (anti-PD-L1) treatment. DNA of the CDR3: TGTGCCAGCAACCCGTCGAAGGACAGGGGGGGGATGAACACTGAAGCTTTCTTT. Translated: CASNPSKDRGGMNTEAFF.